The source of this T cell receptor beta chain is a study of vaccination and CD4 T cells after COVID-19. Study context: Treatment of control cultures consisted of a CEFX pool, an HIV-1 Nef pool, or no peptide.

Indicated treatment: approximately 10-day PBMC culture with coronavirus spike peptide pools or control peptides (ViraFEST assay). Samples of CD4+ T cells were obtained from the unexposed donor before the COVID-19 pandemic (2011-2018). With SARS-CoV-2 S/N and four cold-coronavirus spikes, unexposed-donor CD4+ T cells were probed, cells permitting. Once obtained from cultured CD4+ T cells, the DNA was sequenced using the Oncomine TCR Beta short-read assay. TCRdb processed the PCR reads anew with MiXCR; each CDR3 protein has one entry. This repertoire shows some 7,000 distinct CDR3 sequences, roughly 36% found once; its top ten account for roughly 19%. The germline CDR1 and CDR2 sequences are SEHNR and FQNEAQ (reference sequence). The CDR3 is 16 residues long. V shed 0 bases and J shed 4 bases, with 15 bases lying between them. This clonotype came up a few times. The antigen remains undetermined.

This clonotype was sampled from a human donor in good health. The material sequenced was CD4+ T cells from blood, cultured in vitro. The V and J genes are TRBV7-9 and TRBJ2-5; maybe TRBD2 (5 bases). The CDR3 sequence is CASSLARARLGETQYF. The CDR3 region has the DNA TGTGCCAGCAGCTTAGCGAGGGCCAGGCTAGGAGAGACCCAGTACTTC.